This TCR beta chain was identified in a study of blood T cell repertoires in COVID-19. Turning to the study itself: Sites across the United States, Italy and Spain contributed samples from acute and convalescent COVID-19.

The assay was immunoSEQ multiplex PCR, and TCRdb's table has in-frame clones only and misses some. The table lists 150,000 to 200,000 clones, approximately 85% of them singletons. Per germline, CDR1 MNHEY and CDR2 SVGAGI. The ends lost 6 bases at V and 5 bases at J; junction bases unmatched: 9. The CDR3 has 14 residues. This clonotype was sampled from a woman between 55 and 75 years old with acute or convalescent COVID-19. The sequenced sample was peripheral blood. The chain has TRBV6-5 and TRBJ1-2; TRBD1 aligns across 7 bases. The CDR3 sequence is CASRTGTSGYGYTF. CDR3 bases: TGTGCCAGCAGGACAGGGACCTCTGGGTATGGCTACACCTTC.